Following are 27 T cell receptor beta chains from one sample sequenced in a study of cytomegalovirus exposure and HLA in healthy donors. Libraries were prepared by immunoSEQ multiplex PCR; TCRdb keeps only in-frame clonotypes and omits some of them. Counted here are around 98,000 clones, more than 75% occurring once; the ten biggest clones make up 6% to 6.5%. The sample was PBMCs. The receptors originated from a man aged 18 to 29 in good health and CMV-seropositive.

J is TRBJ1-3 and V is TRBV6-1, with D tentatively TRBD1 (6 bases). This CDR3 region has 15 residues. Germline values: CDR1 MNHNS, CDR2 SASEGT. V was trimmed by 6 bases and J by 3 bases, leaving 15 bases between them. The CDR3 spells CASSTTGFFGNTIYF. The DNA for the CDR3 is TGTGCCAGCAGCACCACAGGGTTTTTTGGAAACACCATATATTTT.

Only a few counts were recorded for this clone. The same CDR3 arises from other DNA sequences in this sample as well. The chain couples TRBV29-1 to TRBJ2-7; tentative D call: TRBD2 (5 bases). Trimming took off 4 bases at V and 3 bases at J, with 7 bases between the two ends. The germline gives CDR1 SQVTM, CDR2 ANQGSEA. CDR3 length equals 11 residues. As DNA, the CDR3 is TGCAGCGTTGCTCGGGACTACGAGCAGTACTTC. It codes for CSVARDYEQYF.

The chain uses TRBV5-4 and TRBJ2-4; TRBD2 aligns across 11 bases. Germline V gene lookup returns CDR1 SGHNT and CDR2 YYREEE (reference sequence). The CDR3 extends over 14 amino acids. Trimming at V came to 7 bases and at J to 8 bases, leaving 8 bases not matched to a gene. CDR3 residues: CASQNSGGADIQYF. The CDR3 DNA follows: TGTGCCAGCCAGAATAGCGGGGGGGCGGACATTCAGTACTTC.

This clone was observed once. The chain uses TRBV4-2 and TRBJ1-4; D remains ambiguous. Deletions cut 4 bases from V and 0 bases from J, with 12 bases between. CDR1 is LGHNA and CDR2 is YNFKEQ in the germline V gene. The CDR3 contains 16 residues. The CDR3 loop is CASSLSSSATNEKLFF. As DNA, the CDR3 is TGTGCCAGCAGCCTCTCTAGCAGCGCAACTAATGAAAAACTGTTTTTT.

This clone occurred once. In nucleotides, the CDR3 is TGTGCCACCGACGGGGGGAACACTGAAGCTTTCTTT. Translating it yields CATDGGNTEAFF. The rearrangement joins TRBV6-1 to TRBJ1-1; the D gene is possibly TRBD1 (5 bases). The CDR3 is 12 residues long. Germline lookup yields CDR1 MNHNS and CDR2 SASEGT. V shed 10 bases and J shed 1 base, with 10 bases lying between them.

V usage is TRBV28 and J usage is TRBJ1-4; D possibly corresponds to TRBD1 (5 bases). Trimming cost V 7 bases and J 6 bases, with 12 bases left between them. The CDR3 has 13 residues. CDR1 is MDHEN, CDR2 SYDVKM, per germline. The CDR3 here is CASIPTGYEKLFF. The CDR3 DNA is TGTGCCAGCATCCCTACAGGTTATGAAAAACTGTTTTTT.

V and J are TRBV21-1 and TRBJ2-2; TRBD1 is the table's D call, not checked against the DNA. TRBV21-1 is flagged as a pseudogene. The CDR3 is 15 amino acids. In DNA, the CDR3 is TGTGCCAGCAGCAAAGGGACAGGGAACACCGGGGAGCTGTTTTTT. Protein: CASSKGTGNTGELFF.

J is TRBJ1-1 and V is TRBV5-1, with D tentatively TRBD1 (6 bases). Between the trimmed V and J ends, which lost 2 bases and 0 bases, there was a span of 8 bases. This CDR3 contains 14 residues. CDR1 SGHRS and CDR2 YFSETQ come from the germline V gene. The CDR3 sequence: CASSFRGMNTEAFF. The CDR3 coding sequence is TGCGCCAGCAGCTTCAGGGGAATGAACACTGAAGCTTTCTTT.

V usage is TRBV4-2 and J usage is TRBJ2-3; 10 bases map to TRBD2. The CDR3 contains 18 residues. Unmatched junction bases numbered 10, after V lost 2 bases and J lost 2 bases. Per germline, CDR1 LGHNA and CDR2 YNFKEQ. CDR3 nucleotide sequence: TGTGCCAGCAGCCAAATGGGGAGCGGGAGGGCCGACACAGATACGCAGTATTTT. It is translated as CASSQMGSGRADTDTQYF.

The rearrangement links TRBV6-1 to TRBJ2-2; TRBD1 agrees at 8 bases. This CDR3 is built from 15 residues. Germline-derived CDR1 and CDR2 are MNHNS and SASEGT. The junction had 5 bases not matched to a gene; V was cut back by 7 bases and J by 1 base. CDR3 DNA sequence: TGTGCCAGCACGACAGGGGTCGAGAACACCGGGGAGCTGTTTTTT. Translation: CASTTGVENTGELFF.

This chain joins TRBV27 and TRBJ2-2, with D uncertain. CDR3 length: 18 residues. V lost 1 base and J 0 bases, leaving 15 bases between the germline ends. Germline assignment: CDR1 MNHEY and CDR2 SMNVEV (reference sequence). The DNA for the CDR3 is TGTGCCAGCAGTTTATTCCCGCCAGGTCCGTCGAACACCGGGGAGCTGTTTTTT. Amino acid sequence: CASSLFPPGPSNTGELFF.

This clone was counted only a few times. This sequence joins TRBV20-1 and TRBJ2-2; TRBD1 matches at 7 bases. The CDR3 spans 11 residues. V lost 6 bases, J lost 7 bases, and 2 bases stayed unmatched. Germline loops: CDR1 DFQATT, CDR2 SNEGSKA (reference sequence). This CDR3 is CSAWDSGELFF. DNA for the CDR3: TGCAGTGCATGGGACAGCGGGGAGCTGTTTTTT.

The chain has TRBV11-3 and TRBJ2-7; tentatively, D is TRBD2 (5 bases). Germline V lookup: CDR1 SGHNT, CDR2 YENEEA. Trimming left V 0 bases short and J 1 base short, with 7 bases between. The CDR3 is 14 residues long. Here the CDR3 DNA reads TGTGCCAGCAGCTTAGAAGCGGAGTCCTACGAGCAGTACTTC. Protein: CASSLEAESYEQYF.

This sequence joins TRBV27 and TRBJ2-7, with TRBD2 matching over 10 bases. Germline V gene lookup returns CDR1 MNHEY and CDR2 SMNVEV (reference sequence). J gave up 7 bases and V 3 bases, and 15 bases lay outside the gene matches. CDR3 length equals 17 residues. The CDR3: CASSFRSPAGGPGEQYF. DNA for the CDR3: TGTGCCAGCAGTTTTAGATCCCCAGCGGGAGGGCCTGGGGAGCAGTACTTC.

This chain links TRBV5-3 with TRBJ2-7; D possibly corresponds to TRBD1 (5 bases). TRBV5-3 is known as an ORF, though its function is uncertain. The CDR3 runs to 11 residues. With 2 bases removed from V and 5 bases from J, the gap between germline ends came to 5 bases. The CDR3 protein is CARSFRDEQYF. CDR3 in DNA: TGTGCCAGAAGCTTCAGGGACGAGCAGTACTTC.

The chain combines TRBV28 with TRBJ2-7; D possibly corresponds to TRBD1 (6 bases). The CDR3 spans 14 residues. Germline CDR1 reads MDHEN; CDR2 reads SYDVKM. V dropped 4 bases and J dropped 8 bases, with 18 bases sitting between them. The CDR3 spells CASSSRDRRFQQYF. The CDR3 coding sequence is TGTGCCAGCAGTTCAAGAGACAGGCGGTTCCAGCAGTACTTC.

This clone was observed a handful of times. The rearrangement joins TRBV7-2 to TRBJ1-1; maybe TRBD1 (6 bases). CDR3 size: 15 residues. V was shortened by 5 bases and J by 1 base, with 14 bases between the two germline ends. CDR1 and CDR2 from the germline V gene are SGHTA and FQGNSA. CDR3 nucleotide sequence: TGTGCCAGCAGCCAACTGACAGGTCCGAACACTGAAGCTTTCTTT. It codes for CASSQLTGPNTEAFF.

V and J are TRBV13 and TRBJ2-7, with D maybe TRBD2 (7 bases). V lost 6 bases to trimming and J lost 0 bases, with 15 bases between them. This CDR3 contains 15 residues. CDR1 is PRHDT and CDR2 is FYEKMQ in the germline V gene (reference sequence). In DNA form, the CDR3 reads TGTGCCAGCAGTAGGGGGGGGCATAGCTCCTACGAGCAGTACTTC. Protein sequence: CASSRGGHSSYEQYF.

The chain has TRBV28 and TRBJ2-1; the match to TRBD2 covers 12 bases. This CDR3 region has 15 residues. V lost 7 bases, J lost 5 bases, and 6 bases stayed unmatched. The germline V gene encodes CDR1 MDHEN and CDR2 SYDVKM. The CDR3 coding sequence is TGTGCCAGCAACCCAACTAGCGGGAGGAACAATGAGCAGTTCTTC. Residues: CASNPTSGRNNEQFF.

The V gene is TRBV5-4, the J gene TRBJ1-4, with D unresolved. Per the germline V gene, CDR1 is SGHNT and CDR2 is YYREEE (reference sequence). The CDR3 has 13 residues. Trimming shortened V by 4 bases and J by 5 bases, and 9 bases separated the two germline ends. CDR3 DNA sequence: TGTGCCAGCAGCCGGGAGCGAAATGAAAAACTGTTTTTT. This encodes CASSRERNEKLFF. The full variable domain, with the rest looked up from reference TRBV5-4 and TRBJ1-4, is ETGVTQSPTHLIKTRGQQVTLRCSSQSGHNTVSWYQQALGQGPQFIFQYYREEENGRGNFPPRFSGLQFPNYSSELNVNALELDDSALYLCASSRERNEKLFFGSGTQLSVL.

This clone has only a few counts. The chain recombines TRBV28 with TRBJ1-4, with unresolved D. V was pared by 3 bases and J by 2 bases, with 7 bases between. The CDR3 covers 14 residues. Germline V lookup: CDR1 MDHEN, CDR2 SYDVKM. CDR3 sequence: CASSLGGTNEKLFF. The DNA of the CDR3 is TGTGCCAGCAGTTTGGGCGGGACTAATGAAAAACTGTTTTTT. The full variable domain, rest sourced from reference TRBV28 and TRBJ1-4, is DVKVTQSSRYLVKRTGEKVFLECVQDMDHENMFWYRQDPGLGLRLIYFSYDVKMKEKGDIPEGYSVSREKKERFSLILESASTNQTSMYLCASSLGGTNEKLFFGSGTQLSVL.

The V call is TRBV27, the J call TRBJ1-5; D is ambiguous. The CDR3 covers 12 residues. Germline CDR1 and CDR2: MNHEY and SMNVEV (reference sequence). Trimming took 4 bases from V and 4 from J, leaving 5 bases between them. The CDR3 coding sequence is TGTGCCAGCAGTTCAGGTAATCAGCCCCAGCATTTT. Its protein product is CASSSGNQPQHF.

The rearrangement uses TRBV18 and TRBJ2-3; the match to TRBD1 covers 9 bases. With 5 bases clipped from V and 2 bases from J, the junction kept 5 bases outside the gene matches. The CDR3 covers 15 residues. Per germline, CDR1 KGHSH and CDR2 LQKENI. CDR3 coding DNA: TGTGCCAGCTCAAGGACAGGGGTGGACACAGATACGCAGTATTTT. It is translated as CASSRTGVDTDTQYF.

Only one count was recorded for this clone. The V gene is TRBV7-9, the J gene TRBJ2-5; 9 positions agree with TRBD2. With 5 bases clipped from V and 7 bases from J, the junction kept 11 bases outside the gene matches. Germline CDR1 reads SEHNR; CDR2 reads FQNEAQ (reference sequence). This CDR3 is 15 amino acids long. The CDR3 protein is CASSPAGGPGGTQYF. The CDR3 coding sequence is TGTGCCAGCAGCCCAGCGGGGGGCCCGGGTGGGACCCAGTACTTC.

In the case of this clone: A junction boundary mismatches the germline segment, possibly from a read error. In nucleotides, the CDR3 is TGTGCCAGCAGCGAAGGACGAGGGGGCTATGAGCAGTTCTTC. Residues: CASSEGRGGYEQFF. The rearrangement uses TRBV2 and TRBJ2-1; 7 bases map to TRBD1. Germline V CDR1 and CDR2: SNHLY, FYNNEI. The CDR3 extends over 14 amino acids.

The chain uses TRBV2 and TRBJ2-6, with a weak D call TRBD1 (6 bases). Germline values: CDR1 SNHLY, CDR2 FYNNEI. This CDR3 region has 18 residues. V was trimmed by 8 bases and J by 3 bases, leaving 23 bases between them. CDR3 bases: TGTGCCAGCCAAACAGGGTTATTCTTGAATGGTGGGGCCAACGTCCTGACTTTC. Residues: CASQTGLFLNGGANVLTF.

This clone was counted a few times. The chain combines TRBV7-8 with TRBJ2-5; D gene uncertain. In germline, CDR1 is SGHVS, CDR2 FQNEAQ. V dropped 0 bases and J dropped 5 bases, with 7 bases sitting between them. The CDR3 is 13 residues long. CDR3 DNA sequence: TGTGCCAGCAGCTTAGCAGTCGGGGAGACCCAGTACTTC. Residues: CASSLAVGETQYF.